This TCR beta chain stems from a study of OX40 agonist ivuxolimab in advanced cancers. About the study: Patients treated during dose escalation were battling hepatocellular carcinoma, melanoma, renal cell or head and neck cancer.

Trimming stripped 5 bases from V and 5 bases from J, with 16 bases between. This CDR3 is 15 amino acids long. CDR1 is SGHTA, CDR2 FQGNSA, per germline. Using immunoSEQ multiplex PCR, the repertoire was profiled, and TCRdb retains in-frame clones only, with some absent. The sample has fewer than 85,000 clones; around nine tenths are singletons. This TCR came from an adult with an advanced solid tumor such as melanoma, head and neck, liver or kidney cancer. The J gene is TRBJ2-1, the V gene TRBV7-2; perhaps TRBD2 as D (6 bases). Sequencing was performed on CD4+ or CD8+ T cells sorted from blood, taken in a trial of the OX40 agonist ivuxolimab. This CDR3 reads CASSASRLANNEQFF. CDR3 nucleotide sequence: TGTGCCAGCAGCGCAAGCCGCCTAGCGAACAATGAGCAGTTCTTC.